The rows below give T cell receptor beta chains drawn from one sample of a study of T cell repertoires in cytomegalovirus infection. TCRdb recomputed calls from the reads with MiXCR, one row per CDR3 protein. The top ten hold approximately 16% of the sample, which has 250,000 to 300,000 distinct CDR3 sequences, less than 9.5% seen once. Sequencing was performed on PBMCs. The receptors were gathered from a human donor in good health (CMV status not recorded). Some clones in this sample may be carry-over from other donors' samples. Both conserved end residues are part of each CDR3. Fields, in order: clone size, CDR3 length, V gene, D gene, J gene, CDR3 protein, CDR3 DNA. D genes are given only for firm matches. Clone size is stated in some rows and not others, as once, few, many or a class when expanded.

size: few
length: 14
V: TRBV20-1
D: -
J: TRBJ1-1
CDR3: CSARDRGQGPEAFF
DNA: TGCAGTGCTAGAGATCGGGGGCAGGGGCCTGAAGCTTTCTTT

size: -
length: 15
V: TRBV5-1
D: TRBD2
J: TRBJ2-3
CDR3: CASSLALAGGDTQYF
DNA: TGCGCCAGCAGCTTGGCACTAGCGGGAGGGGATACGCAGTATTTT

size: many
length: 12
V: TRBV6-6
D: TRBD1
J: TRBJ2-5
CDR3: CASKGADETQYF
DNA: TGTGCCAGCAAGGGGGCCGATGAGACCCAGTACTTC

size: -
length: 16
V: TRBV20-1
D: TRBD1
J: TRBJ1-5
CDR3: CSAPYLGQGGGQPQHF
DNA: TGCAGTGCTCCCTACCTTGGACAGGGAGGGGGTCAGCCCCAGCATTTT

size: -
length: 12
V: TRBV6-2/TRBV6-3
D: TRBD2
J: TRBJ2-7
CDR3: CASSGLAYEQYF
DNA: TGTGCCAGCTCCGGACTAGCCTACGAGCAGTACTTC

size: many
length: 13
V: TRBV28
D: -
J: TRBJ2-3
CDR3: CASVGRGPDTQYF
DNA: TGTGCCAGCGTTGGGCGGGGGCCAGATACGCAGTATTTT

size: many
length: 14
V: TRBV19
D: -
J: TRBJ1-1
CDR3: CASSIGGLGTEAFF
DNA: TGTGCCAGTAGTATAGGAGGCCTGGGCACTGAAGCTTTCTTT

size: many
length: 15
V: TRBV28
D: -
J: TRBJ2-6
CDR3: CASSFGGLGANVLTF
DNA: TGTGCCAGCAGTTTCGGGGGGCTTGGGGCCAACGTCCTGACTTTC

size: many
length: 16
V: TRBV7-8
D: -
J: TRBJ2-3
CDR3: CASSPKRDGVVDTQYF
DNA: TGTGCCAGCAGCCCAAAGAGGGACGGAGTCGTAGATACGCAGTATTTT

size: many
length: 19
V: TRBV7-2
D: TRBD2
J: TRBJ2-3
CDR3: CASSSNPVRLAGGRDTQYF
DNA: TGTGCCAGCAGCTCCAATCCCGTCCGGCTAGCGGGGGGGCGGGATACGCAGTATTTT

size: -
length: 12
V: TRBV6-1
D: -
J: TRBJ2-1
CDR3: CASSGTTRGQFF
DNA: TGTGCCAGCAGTGGGACCACTCGTGGGCAGTTCTTC

size: many
length: 14
V: TRBV7-2
D: -
J: TRBJ2-7
CDR3: CASSGGTLDVEQYF
DNA: TGTGCCAGCAGCGGTGGGACACTAGATGTCGAGCAGTACTTC

size: many
length: 15
V: TRBV6-2/TRBV6-3
D: TRBD2
J: TRBJ2-5
CDR3: CASSQRMGGQETQYF
DNA: TGTGCCAGCAGTCAACGGATGGGGGGGCAAGAGACCCAGTACTTC

size: few
length: 14
V: TRBV19
D: TRBD1
J: TRBJ2-2
CDR3: CAGRDRGGTGELFF
DNA: TGTGCCGGCCGGGACAGGGGAGGAACCGGGGAGCTGTTTTTT

size: many
length: 13
V: TRBV4-3
D: TRBD1
J: TRBJ1-6
CDR3: CASSQEQGAPLHF
DNA: TGCGCCAGCAGCCAAGAACAGGGGGCACCCCTCCACTTT

size: many
length: 14
V: TRBV28
D: -
J: TRBJ1-1
CDR3: CASSSDIGGMEAFF
DNA: TGTGCCAGCAGTTCAGACATTGGAGGGATGGAAGCTTTCTTT